This T cell receptor beta chain was captured by sequencing in a study of blood T cell repertoires in COVID-19 (dated by TCRdb to about 2020). Regarding the study in general: Collaborator samples came from the United States, Italy and Spain and covered acute and convalescent phases of COVID-19. Where HLA class I and class II types were available, the types were taken from metadata supplied by the sample provider, not from assay-based typing. Deeply sampled blood TCRbeta repertoires from subjects exposed to, actively infected with, or recovered from COVID-19 were included in the dataset. The samples were drawn from two sources: the first 160 participants of the ongoing ImmuneRACE study, and over 1,000 subjects contributed by 6 global collaborators. A freely available public database, intended as a resource for researchers studying the immune response to SARS-CoV-2, is where the repertoires were released. The prospective study material was composed of cDNA or gDNA derived from T cells, B-cell-depleted T cells, or PBMCs. Nearly every sample came with metadata listing a de-identified subject ID, COVID-19 status, age in years and sex. What the authors observed across the whole study: Clinical and demographic metadata were provided uncurated, with the amount varying by source and participant.

In Seattle, one collaborating source enrolled patients while the infection was active and tracked those patients longitudinally over the course of disease. Collaborating institutions collected whole blood in K2EDTA tubes following their own protocols. For TCRbeta analysis, collaborators shipped samples as frozen whole blood, isolated PBMCs, or DNA extracted from either of those sample types. On this clone: Its binding antigen is unknown. No base-level quality is on record; no much larger clone is a single base apart.

TCRbeta CDR3 regions were amplified from genomic DNA using the immunoSEQ Assay, a bias-controlled multiplex PCR. As for how the authors treated the data: The number of nucleated cells in each sample was estimated from the amplification of reference gene primers within the assay. To quantify the absolute abundance of each unique TCRbeta CDR3 rearrangement, sequence reads were collapsed and filtered. For each sample, productive Simpson clonality was calculated as the square root of Simpson's diversity index across productive rearrangements. Not all clones reach the TCRdb copy of this immuneACCESS table, which keeps in-frame sequences only. Checked studies attribute under half of the gap to unresolved V genes and leave the rest unexplained. The V and J calls and clone size were taken over from that table, and D and trimming were inferred from the DNA. The sample records 90,000 to 100,000 clones, about nine tenths of which are singletons. The top ten clones comprise about 4.8% of the sample.

A distance of 6 bases separates the germline ends of V and J, which lose 3 bases and 1 base respectively. The CDR3 has 13 amino acids, counting the end cysteine and phenylalanine. Only CDR3 DNA is held: 39 bases, read in frame from base 1. In the germline V gene, CDR1 corresponds to SGHAT and CDR2 to FQNNGV. The V and J genes are TRBV11-2 and TRBJ1-2, with no confidently assigned D gene. Sequences were obtained from peripheral blood. This clonotype was obtained from a man between 60 and 70 years old with COVID-19, enrolled during active disease. The DNA reads as follows: TGTGCCAGCAGCTTCGTTAGTAACTATGGCTACACCTTC. Translated, it gives CASSFVSNYGYTF.